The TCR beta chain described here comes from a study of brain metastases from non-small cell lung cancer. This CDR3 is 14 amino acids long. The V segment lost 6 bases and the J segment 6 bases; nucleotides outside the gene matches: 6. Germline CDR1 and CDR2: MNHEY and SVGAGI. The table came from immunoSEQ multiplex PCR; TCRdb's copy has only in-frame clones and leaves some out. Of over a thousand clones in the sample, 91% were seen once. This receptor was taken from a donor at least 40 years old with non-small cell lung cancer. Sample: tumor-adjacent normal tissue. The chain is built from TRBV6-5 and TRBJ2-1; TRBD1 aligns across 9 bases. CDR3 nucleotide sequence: TGTGCCAGCAGGGCGGGACAGGGTTTCAATGAGCAGTTCTTC. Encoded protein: CASRAGQGFNEQFF.